These 11 T cell receptor beta chains share one sample of origin, sequenced in a study of neurological immune-mediated disorders (dated by TCRdb to between 2017 and 2020). Library preparation was by 5' RACE. The data were produced on an Illumina HiSeq 2500. TCRdb trimmed the raw reads at Q25, called clones with MiXCR and kept productive beta chains. Identical CDR3 protein sequences are pooled into one entry, listed with their most common genes and DNA. This sample holds more than 70,000 distinct CDR3 sequences; about a sixth were observed only once. Of the sample, 15% is held by the ten largest clones. The sequenced sample was PBMCs. These receptors all come from a woman between 35 and 50 years old in good health.

This clonotype was seen at least ten times. The chain combines TRBV4-1 with TRBJ1-2; TRBD1 matches 8 bases. This CDR3 comprises 20 residues. The V segment lost 7 bases and the J segment 5 bases; nucleotides outside the gene matches: 27. Germline-derived CDR1 and CDR2 are MGHRA and YSYEKL. The CDR3 loop reads CASTPLGDDWRTGILYGYTF. The CDR3, as DNA: TGCGCCAGCACCCCATTGGGAGATGACTGGCGGACAGGGATTTTGTATGGCTACACCTTC.

This chain connects TRBV15 to TRBJ2-5; D possibly matches TRBD1 or TRBD2 (5 bases each). The CDR3 loop spans 14 amino acids. Trimming pared 0 bases from V and 3 bases from J, leaving 8 bases between. CDR1 LNHNV and CDR2 YYDKDF come from the germline V gene (reference sequence). The CDR3 reads CATSRDMGEETQYF. The CDR3 region has the DNA TGTGCCACCAGCAGAGATATGGGGGAAGAGACCCAGTACTTC.

This clonotype has at least ten counts. The V and J genes are TRBV29-1 and TRBJ2-3; D is unresolved. Per germline, CDR1 SQVTM and CDR2 ANQGSEA. The V gene lost 0 bases and the J gene lost 4 bases, with 17 bases spanning the gap. The CDR3 length is 16 residues. The CDR3 region is CSVEDLDFQRADTQYF. For the CDR3, the DNA is TGCAGCGTTGAAGATCTTGACTTCCAACGCGCAGATACGCAGTATTTT.

The chain uses TRBV5-1 and TRBJ2-1, with 10 bases that match TRBD1. Germline CDR1 SGHRS, CDR2 YFSETQ. This CDR3 is built from 15 residues. The V segment lost 4 bases and the J segment 6 bases; nucleotides outside the gene matches: 7. CDR3 bases: TGCGCCAGCAGCCGGGCCGGGACAGGGGTCAATGAGCAGTTCTTC. Its translation is CASSRAGTGVNEQFF.

The table lists this clonotype with many counts. This chain links TRBV6-6 with TRBJ1-6; 11 nucleotides align to TRBD1. Germline CDR1 and CDR2: MNHNY and SVGAGI (reference sequence). Trimming removed 0 bases from V and 8 bases from J; junction bases left unmatched: 3. The CDR3 has 16 residues. CDR3 DNA: TGTGCCAGCAGTTACTCTGGGGGACAGGGGGATTCACCCCTCCACTTT. Its translation is CASSYSGGQGDSPLHF.

The sample holds a few counts of this clonotype. One base away lies a much larger clone, so this may be a sequencing read error. The chain combines TRBV7-2 with TRBJ2-5; TRBD1 or TRBD2 may be the D gene (6 bases each). The CDR3 is 15 amino acids. Trimming took 4 bases from V and 5 from J, leaving 17 bases between them. Germline-derived CDR1 and CDR2 are SGHTA and FQGNSA. The CDR3 DNA reads TGTGCCAGCAGCTACACGATGGGGGGCGGGGAGACCCAGTACTTC. Amino acids: CASSYTMGGGETQYF.

This chain joins TRBV20-1 and TRBJ1-3, with D unresolved. The CDR3 spans 11 residues. Germline-derived CDR1 and CDR2 are DFQATT and SNEGSKA (reference sequence). CDR3 region: CGLETGNTIYF. CDR3 bases: TGCGGACTTGAAACTGGAAACACCATATATTTT.

In this sample, this clonotype turned up a few times. The rearrangement links TRBV15 to TRBJ1-5, with TRBD1 matching over 8 bases. Germline CDR1 and CDR2: LNHNV and YYDKDF (reference sequence). The CDR3 covers 15 residues. V lost 1 base and J lost 4; bases outside the gene matches: 3. The DNA for the CDR3 is TGTGCCACCAGCAGAGGTGACAGGGGAAATCAGCCCCAGCATTTT. This sequence encodes CATSRGDRGNQPQHF.

This clonotype was counted many times. This chain uses TRBV6-5 with TRBJ1-1; the D gene is possibly TRBD1 (5 bases). CDR1 and CDR2 from the germline V gene are MNHEY and SVGAGI. This CDR3 has 16 amino acids. Deletions cut 7 bases from V and 5 bases from J, with 23 bases between. CDR3 coding DNA: TGTGCCAGCATCTTAAAAGCCGGGGACTCAGGGACTGAAGCTTTCTTT. This sequence encodes CASILKAGDSGTEAFF.

This clonotype was recorded many times. The rearrangement joins TRBV4-3 to TRBJ2-3; no reliable D call. The CDR3 has 15 amino acids. Germline CDR1 LGHNA, CDR2 YSLEER. V lost 0 bases and J 7 bases, leaving 14 bases between the germline ends. The CDR3 sequence: CASSQERLLPNTQYF. CDR3 DNA sequence: TGCGCCAGCAGCCAAGAAAGGCTTTTACCAAATACGCAGTATTTT.

This clonotype was seen many times. The rearrangement uses TRBV9 and TRBJ1-2; a weak D match, TRBD1 (6 bases). Germline V CDR1 and CDR2: SGDLS, YYNGEE. CDR3 size: 14 residues. Trimming took 4 bases from V and 1 from J, leaving 11 bases between them. In DNA, the CDR3 is TGTGCCAGCAGCAAAAACAGGGATAACTATGGCTACACCTTC. Residues: CASSKNRDNYGYTF.